Here is one TCR beta chain with its context. This sample is drawn from a study of blood T cell repertoires in COVID-19. Across the whole study: COVID-19 samples, acute and convalescent, were from the United States, Italy and Spain.

Seattle participants joined during active infection and were tracked over time. The table came from immunoSEQ multiplex PCR; TCRdb's copy has only in-frame clones and leaves some out. The data hold 150,000 to 200,000 clones, with roughly nine tenths observed a single time. Germline assignment: CDR1 SGHTA and CDR2 FQGNSA. V lost 2 bases, J lost 5 bases, and 15 bases lay in between. The CDR3 totals 15 residues. The receptor was isolated from a woman in her sixties or seventies with COVID-19, enrolled during active disease. Sequencing was performed on peripheral blood. The J gene is TRBJ1-2, the V gene TRBV7-2, with D tentatively TRBD1 (6 bases). Here the CDR3 DNA reads TGTGCCAGCAGCTTATCAGGGGCCAGGTCATATGGCTACACCTTC. Residues: CASSLSGARSYGYTF.